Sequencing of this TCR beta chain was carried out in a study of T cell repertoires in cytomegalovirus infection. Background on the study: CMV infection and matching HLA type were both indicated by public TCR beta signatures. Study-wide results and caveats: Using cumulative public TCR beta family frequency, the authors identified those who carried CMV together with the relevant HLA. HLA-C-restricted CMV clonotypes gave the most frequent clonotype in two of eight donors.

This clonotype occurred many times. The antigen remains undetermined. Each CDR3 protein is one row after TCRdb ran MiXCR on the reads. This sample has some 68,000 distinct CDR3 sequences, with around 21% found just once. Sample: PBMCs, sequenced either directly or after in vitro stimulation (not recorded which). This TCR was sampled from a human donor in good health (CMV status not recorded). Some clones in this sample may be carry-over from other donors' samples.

This CDR3 reads CASSLKGQNTEAFF. Written as DNA, the CDR3 is TGTGCCAGCAGTTTAAAGGGACAGAACACTGAAGCTTTCTTT. The chain recombines TRBV12-3 or TRBV12-4 with TRBJ1-1, with D possibly matching TRBD1 (6 bases). Trimming stripped 2 bases from V and 1 base from J, with 8 bases between. This CDR3 is built from 14 residues.